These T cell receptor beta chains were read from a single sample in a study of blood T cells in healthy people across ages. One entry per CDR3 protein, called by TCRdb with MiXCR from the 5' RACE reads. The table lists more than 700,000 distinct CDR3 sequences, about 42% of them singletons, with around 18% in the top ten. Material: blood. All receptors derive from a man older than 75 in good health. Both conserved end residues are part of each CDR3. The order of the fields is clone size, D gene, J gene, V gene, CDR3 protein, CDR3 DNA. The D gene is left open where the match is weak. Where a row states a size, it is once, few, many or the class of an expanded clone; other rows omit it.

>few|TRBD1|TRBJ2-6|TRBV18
CASSPGQVSGANVLTF
TGTGCCAGCTCACCCGGACAGGTCTCTGGGGCCAACGTCCTGACTTTC
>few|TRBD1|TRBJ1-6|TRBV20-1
CSARPEQGADNSPLHF
TGCAGTGCTAGACCAGAGCAGGGGGCGGATAATTCACCCCTCCACTTT
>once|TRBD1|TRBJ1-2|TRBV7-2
CASSPYRGEVYGYTF
TGTGCCAGCAGCCCCTACAGGGGTGAGGTCTATGGCTACACCTTC
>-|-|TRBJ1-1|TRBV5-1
CASSLAGRNTEAFF
TGTGCCAGCAGCTTGGCAGGGCGGAACACTGAAGCTTTCTTT
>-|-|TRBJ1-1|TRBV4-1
CASSQYGGPTEAFF
TGCGCCAGCAGCCAATACGGGGGGCCCACTGAAGCTTTCTTT
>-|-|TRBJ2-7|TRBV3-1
CASRQTRRGGDFPNEQYF
TGTGCCAGCAGACAAACCCGACGCGGTGGGGATTTCCCTAATGAGCAGTACTTC
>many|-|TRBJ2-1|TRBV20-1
CSASPPASRYNEQFF
TGCAGTGCCTCCCCCCCGGCTAGCAGATACAATGAGCAGTTCTTC
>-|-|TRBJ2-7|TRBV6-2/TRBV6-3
CASSYSSRGEQYF
TGTGCCAGCAGTTACTCGAGTAGGGGCGAGCAGTACTTC
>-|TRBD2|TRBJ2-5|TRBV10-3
CAISDPGEGETQYF
TGTGCCATCAGCGACCCCGGGGAGGGAGAGACCCAGTACTTC
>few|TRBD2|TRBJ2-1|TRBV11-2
CASGPTSGRNNEQFF
TGTGCCAGCGGCCCAACTAGCGGGAGGAACAATGAGCAGTTCTTC
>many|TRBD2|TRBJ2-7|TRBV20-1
CSASQFGRFGDEQYF
TGCAGTGCTTCTCAATTCGGGAGGTTTGGGGACGAGCAGTACTTC
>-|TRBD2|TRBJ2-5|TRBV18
CASSPVAGNQETQYF
TGTGCCAGCTCACCAGTAGCGGGGAACCAAGAGACCCAGTACTTC
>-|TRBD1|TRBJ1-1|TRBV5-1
CASSLDGGQDTEAFF
TGCGCCAGCAGCTTGGACGGAGGACAGGACACTGAAGCTTTCTTT
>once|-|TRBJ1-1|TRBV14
CASSHWRSEAFF
TGTGCCAGCAGCCATTGGAGGAGTGAAGCTTTCTTT
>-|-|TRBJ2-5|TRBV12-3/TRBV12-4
CASSPYETQYF
TGTGCCAGCAGTCCTTATGAGACCCAGTACTTC
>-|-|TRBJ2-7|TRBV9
CASSVAAGTYEQYF
TGTGCCAGCAGCGTAGCTGCCGGTACCTACGAGCAGTACTTC
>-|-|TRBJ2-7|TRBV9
CASRGDQESYEQYF
TGTGCCAGCAGGGGTGACCAGGAGTCTTACGAGCAGTACTTC